The 14 T cell receptor beta chains reported below all come from one sample, sequenced in a study of blood T cells in healthy people across ages. Primed by a sample-barcoded 5' primer and a J-beta primer mix, a second PCR proceeded for about 6 to 12 cycles. TCRdb reprocessed the 5' RACE reads with MiXCR, giving one entry per CDR3 protein. Here the sample spans hundreds of thousands of distinct CDR3 sequences, approximately 30% being singletons. The sequenced material came from blood. Receptors were obtained from a woman older than 75 in good health.

Comments on this clonotype: This could be a read error, since a much larger clone is one nucleotide away. CDR3 bases: TGTGCCAGCTCACCAATGACAGGGGACACAGATACGCAGTATTTT. Translation gives CASSPMTGDTDTQYF. V gene TRBV18 combines with J gene TRBJ2-3, with 8 bases matching TRBD1. V dropped 2 bases and J dropped 2; count of bases not matched to a gene: 3. The germline CDR1 and CDR2 sequences are KGHSH and LQKENI. This CDR3 contains 15 residues.

The sample holds many counts of this clonotype. The V gene is TRBV20-1, the J gene TRBJ2-3; D is uncertain. Looked up from germline, CDR1 is DFQATT and CDR2 is SNEGSKA (reference sequence). Trimming cost V 6 bases and J 6 bases, with 10 bases left between them. The CDR3 covers 11 residues. DNA of the CDR3: TGCAGTGCCCACCTTGGGGATACGCAGTATTTT. Amino acids: CSAHLGDTQYF.

This clonotype was observed at least ten times. The gene calls are TRBV20-1 and TRBJ1-5, with D possibly being TRBD1 (6 bases). Trimming removed 6 bases at V and 2 bases at J, with 20 bases between. This CDR3 is built from 16 residues. CDR1 and CDR2 (germline): DFQATT, SNEGSKA (reference sequence). Here the CDR3 reads CSASIRGLGGNQPQHF. CDR3 nucleotide sequence: TGCAGTGCCTCAATCAGGGGATTGGGGGGCAATCAGCCCCAGCATTTT.

This clonotype was recorded many times. The chain is built from TRBV4-3 and TRBJ2-7, with D uncertain. Germline V lookup: CDR1 LGHNA, CDR2 YSLEER. Between the trimmed V and J ends, which lost 0 bases and 7 bases, there was a span of 19 bases. This CDR3 region has 16 residues. CDR3 sequence reads: CASSQDVAAISGEQYF. Here the CDR3 DNA reads TGCGCCAGCAGCCAAGATGTCGCAGCCATTAGTGGGGAGCAGTACTTC.

This clonotype has a handful of counts. A much larger clone lies a single base off, so this may be a read error. The rearrangement links TRBV3-1 to TRBJ2-5, with D perhaps TRBD2 (5 bases). The germline V gene has CDR1 LGHDT and CDR2 YNNKEL (reference sequence). The CDR3 consists of 16 residues. V lost 5 bases and J 11 bases, leaving 27 bases between the germline ends. CDR3 DNA sequence: TGTGCCAGCAGCAACCGGGCCCCTCATTCCGGGGATGAGCAGTACTTC. Its translation: CASSNRAPHSGDEQYF.

The chain couples TRBV20-1 to TRBJ2-1, with 8 bases aligning to TRBD2. V was clipped by 1 base and J by 8 bases; unmatched bases: 7. Germline assignment: CDR1 DFQATT and CDR2 SNEGSKA (reference sequence). CDR3 size: 14 residues. The CDR3 spells CSARGLAGRYEQFF. In DNA, the CDR3 is TGCAGTGCTAGAGGTCTAGCGGGTCGCTATGAGCAGTTCTTC.

This clonotype was observed at least ten times. V gene TRBV3-1 combines with J gene TRBJ1-2, with TRBD1 matching 7 bases. Germline CDR1 LGHDT, CDR2 YNNKEL (reference sequence). V trimming: 7 bases; J trimming: 4 bases; junction bases outside the gene matches: 15. This CDR3 region has 16 residues. The CDR3 nucleotides are TGTGCCAGCACCACGAAAGGGACAGAGAAACTCTATGGCTACACCTTC. Translating gives CASTTKGTEKLYGYTF. The full variable domain, completed using reference TRBV3-1 and TRBJ1-2, is DTAVSQTPKYLVTQMGNDKSIKCEQNLGHDTMYWYKQDSKKFLKIMFSYNNKELIINETVPNRFSPKSPDKAHLNLHINSLELGDSAVYFCASTTKGTEKLYGYTFGSGTRLTVV.

This chain uses TRBV7-2 with TRBJ1-6; D gene uncertain. CDR3 size: 17 residues. Per the germline V gene, CDR1 is SGHTA and CDR2 is FQGNSA. V lost 4 bases and J 0 bases, leaving 13 bases between the germline ends. The CDR3 region is CASSSLGGVSYNSPLHF. The CDR3 bases are TGTGCCAGCAGCTCCCTGGGTGGGGTCTCCTATAATTCACCCCTCCACTTT.

The sample holds many counts of this clonotype. The chain links TRBV20-1 to TRBJ2-7; D gene unclear. The CDR3 is 15 residues long. Germline-derived CDR1 and CDR2 are DFQATT and SNEGSKA (reference sequence). The V end was cut by 3 bases, the J end by 6 bases, with 21 bases between. In DNA, the CDR3 is TGCAGTGCTAGCCATCCCACCGGTCCGGCCGGCGAGCAGTACTTC. It yields the protein CSASHPTGPAGEQYF.

This clonotype has a count of ten or more. The chain uses TRBV20-1 and TRBJ1-5; no definite D call. Trimming took off 0 bases at V and 6 bases at J, with 15 bases between the two ends. CDR1 DFQATT and CDR2 SNEGSKA come from the germline V gene (reference sequence). The CDR3 extends over 15 amino acids. This CDR3 is CSARDFLEGGQPQHF. In DNA form, the CDR3 reads TGCAGTGCTAGAGATTTTCTAGAAGGTGGTCAGCCCCAGCATTTT.

There are many counts of this clonotype. The gene calls are TRBV12-3 or TRBV12-4 and TRBJ2-7; no clear D gene. This CDR3 has 12 residues. Trimming took off 1 base at V and 7 bases at J, with 8 bases between the two ends. CDR3 amino acids: CASSLVSREQYF. The CDR3 DNA follows: TGTGCCAGCAGTTTAGTTAGTAGGGAGCAGTACTTC.

The rearrangement uses TRBV12-3 or TRBV12-4 and TRBJ1-3, with a weak D call TRBD1 (5 bases). Trimming removed 6 bases at V and 0 bases at J, with 15 bases between. This CDR3 comprises 16 residues. In nucleotides, the CDR3 is TGTGCCAGCAGGTCCAGGGCCCGGAGCTCTGGAAACACCATATATTTT. Translation: CASRSRARSSGNTIYF.

The rearrangement links TRBV2 to TRBJ1-1; TRBD1 aligns across 9 bases. The germline V gene encodes CDR1 SNHLY and CDR2 FYNNEI. The CDR3 runs to 15 residues. With 4 bases clipped from V and 4 bases from J, the junction kept 7 bases outside the gene matches. CDR3 in DNA: TGTGCCAGCAGTGTGAGACAGGGGGTGGGCACTGAAGCTTTCTTT. As protein: CASSVRQGVGTEAFF.

This chain joins TRBV9 and TRBJ2-2, with a tentative D call TRBD1 (5 bases). The germline gives CDR1 SGDLS, CDR2 YYNGEE. Trimming removed 3 bases at V and 2 bases at J, with 8 bases between. CDR3 length: 14 residues. The CDR3 reads CASSEGINTGELFF. The CDR3 coding sequence is TGTGCCAGCAGCGAGGGGATTAACACCGGGGAGCTGTTTTTT.